The 7 T cell receptor beta chains below were found in one sample sequenced in a study of T-cell memory formation after mild COVID-19. TCRdb processed the 5' RACE reads anew with MiXCR; each CDR3 protein has one entry. The repertoire holds some 300,000 distinct CDR3 sequences, under 25% seen once, with 21% in the top ten. Source material: PBMCs or a T cell subset sorted from them (not recorded which). These receptors all stem from a young man who had mild COVID-19 (a few samples of this study predate the infection). Cell type and time point are not known.

This clonotype was recorded a few times. CDR3 nucleotides: TGTGCCAGCTCACGGTGGGGAGATACGCAGTATTTT. It codes for CASSRWGDTQYF. V and J are TRBV18 and TRBJ2-3, with D unclear. CDR3 length: 12 amino acids. V shed 4 bases and J shed 5 bases, with 7 bases lying between them. CDR1 is KGHSH, CDR2 LQKENI, per germline.

V is TRBV29-1 and J is TRBJ2-4; tentatively, D is TRBD1 (5 bases). Per germline, CDR1 SQVTM and CDR2 ANQGSEA. CDR3 size: 17 residues. Trimming left V 4 bases short and J 2 bases short, with 21 bases between. CDR3 sequence (DNA): TGCAGCGTTGTTTATTTTCAGGGTCGGCTATCCAAAAACATTCAGTACTTC. It translates to CSVVYFQGRLSKNIQYF.

The chain couples TRBV3-1 to TRBJ2-7; maybe TRBD2 (7 bases). From germline, CDR1 is LGHDT and CDR2 YNNKEL (reference sequence). V was cut by 4 bases and J by 2 bases, with 15 bases left in between. This CDR3 has 15 amino acids. This chain's CDR3 is CASSREGGAPYEQYF. Here the CDR3 DNA reads TGTGCCAGCAGCCGGGAAGGGGGGGCTCCCTACGAGCAGTACTTC.

The genes are TRBV2 and TRBJ1-4; D gene ambiguous. V lost 11 bases to trimming and J lost 4 bases, with 11 bases between them. The germline V gene encodes CDR1 SNHLY and CDR2 FYNNEI. This CDR3 region has 12 residues. This chain's CDR3 is CAGDIGNEKLFF. The CDR3 DNA is TGTGCCGGCGACATTGGTAATGAAAAACTGTTTTTT.

This clonotype appeared a few times. This chain joins TRBV7-9 and TRBJ1-1; D is possibly TRBD1 (6 bases). The CDR3 length is 14 residues. Germline V gives CDR1 SEHNR, CDR2 FQNEAQ (reference sequence). With 4 bases removed from V and 1 base from J, the gap between germline ends came to 10 bases. CDR3 loop: CASSSQGENTEAFF. CDR3 nucleotide sequence: TGTGCCAGCAGCTCACAGGGAGAGAACACTGAAGCTTTCTTT.

The genes are TRBV29-1 and TRBJ1-2; D uncertain. The V end lost 5 bases, the J end lost 8 bases, and 15 bases lay between the germline ends. The germline V gene encodes CDR1 SQVTM and CDR2 ANQGSEA. CDR3 size: 12 residues. CDR3 region: CSVLEDGYGYTF. CDR3 coding DNA: TGCAGCGTTCTGGAGGATGGATACGGCTACACCTTC. The whole variable domain, filled in from reference TRBV29-1 and TRBJ1-2, reads SAVISQKPSRDICQRGTSLTIQCQVDSQVTMMFWYRQQPGQSLTLIATANQGSEATYESGFVIDKFPISRPNLTFSTLTVSNMSPEDSSIYLCSVLEDGYGYTFGSGTRLTVV.

V gene TRBV4-1 combines with J gene TRBJ1-1, with no clear D. Deletions cut 4 bases from V and 3 bases from J, with 9 bases between. CDR3 length equals 13 residues. CDR1 MGHRA and CDR2 YSYEKL come from the germline V gene. The CDR3 here is CASSRQPDTEAFF. The CDR3 DNA sequence: TGCGCCAGCAGCCGCCAGCCTGACACTGAAGCTTTCTTT.